This T cell receptor (beta chain) comes out of a study of cytomegalovirus exposure and HLA in healthy donors. Looking at the study overall: Sequencing of 180 million or so T cells in an earlier analysis found 100 million to 140 million unique TCR beta sequences.

V shed 0 bases and J shed 2 bases, with 6 bases lying between them. The CDR3 totals 14 residues. Germline loops: CDR1 SGHRS, CDR2 YFSETQ. General study results and limits: Later on, analysis showed that most CMV-associated TCR beta chains appeared to be HLA-restricted. Several top significant clusters appeared, in a later analysis, to be linked to common viral pathogens. A later analysis linked a missense DCLRE1C variant to TCR beta V- and J-gene trimming.

This clone showed up just a few times. What it binds is not known. PCR amplification relied on 60 Vbeta primers (plus 13 Jbeta primers). Sequencing used immunoSEQ multiplex PCR; TCRdb keeps in-frame clones, though not all of them. The sample has approximately 180,000 clones, roughly 84% seen once. This clonotype was sampled from a girl under two years old in good health and CMV-seronegative. Sample: PBMCs. The gene calls are TRBV5-1 and TRBJ1-5; no clear D gene. CDR3 bases: TGCGCCAGCAGCTTGGACTCGGGCAATCAGCCCCAGCATTTT. Encoded protein: CASSLDSGNQPQHF.